The T cell receptor beta chain described here comes from a study of control samples from healthy donors and cancer patients (dated by TCRdb to 2019 to 2021). Details on this clone: Its cognate antigen has yet to be identified. No base quality information exists; no much larger clone differs at one position.

For CDR1 and CDR2, the germline V gene lists KGHDR and SFDVKD. At the junction V is shortened by 9 bases and J by 8 bases; bases outside the gene matches: 13. Counted from cysteine to phenylalanine, this CDR3 has 14 amino acids. The only DNA kept is the CDR3, 42 bases in frame from the first base. The library was generated by the immunoSEQ multiplex PCR assay. TCRdb carries this immuneACCESS record with in-frame sequences only. Its versions omit some clonotypes, under half of them owing to an unresolved V gene in the studies checked, with the rest unexplained. The sample yields 60,000 to 95,000 clones; 84% were counted once. About 16% of the sample comes from the top ten.

This clonotype originated in a man in his fifties or sixties in good health. The sequenced sample was blood. This receptor chain uses TRBV24-1 and TRBJ2-5, with 8 junctional bases fitting TRBD1. CDR3 reads: CATGGGTGAYTQYF. The bases read TGTGCCACCGGGGGCGGGACAGGCGCTTACACCCAGTACTTC.